This T cell receptor (beta chain) came from a study of T cell responses to AZD1222 COVID-19 vaccine (dated by TCRdb to the early 2020s). A note on the overall study: AZD1222 recipients given second doses at about 4 weeks or at about 12 weeks were pooled, since spike-specific TCR depth and breadth were not found to differ between the two schedules. A total of 230 to 250 trial participants underwent TCR sequencing, of whom 207 received two doses of AZD1222 and about 25 received two doses of the MenACWY control vaccine. Trial participants were enrolled by age into subgroups of 18-55, 56-69 and 70-plus years, and around 150, 29 and 61 TCR-sequenced participants, respectively, were included in these subgroups.

This clone was picked up a small number of times. Its antigen target is currently unknown. Base quality data are lacking; no much larger clone is found one base away. Per the germline V gene (reference sequence), GTSNPN is the CDR1 and SVGIG is the CDR2. CDR3 length: 15 amino acids, cysteine to phenylalanine. Solely the CDR3 DNA is kept, with 45 bases framed from the first base. V is reduced by 0 bases and J by 5 bases, leaving a spacing of 11 bases between them. The CDR3 regions of human TCRbeta chains were subjected to immunosequencing. The study's processing was this. Repertoire TCRs were checked for matches against a reference library of SARS-CoV-2-specific TCRs that had been generated using the MIRA antigen-specificity platform. Breadth meant the fraction of unique TCRs that were SARS-CoV-2-associated, whereas depth meant the fraction of total T cells that were SARS-CoV-2-associated. Using the MIRA data, each spike-specific TCR was mapped to the spike region that the TCR reacts to and placed in a CD4 or CD8 class. Log10-transformed breadth and depth values were compared by one-way ANOVA with Sidak's multiple comparisons tests. The clones in this table, taken by TCRdb from immuneACCESS, are in-frame only. Not every clone is retained; where verified, under half of the shortfall comes from an unresolved V gene, and the cause of the rest is unknown. V, J and clone size derive from that table, while D and trimming were established from the DNA sequence. The sample includes about 150,000 clones, with 70% to 90% observed a single time. The ten largest make up around 8.6% of the sample.

The sample's time point label is to be understood as: baseline before first vaccination. Vaccinee samples were obtained from the UK trials COV001 and COV002, which included a single-blind randomized controlled phase 2/3 trial of AZD1222 (ChAdOx1 nCoV-19) in healthy adults. Trial participant PBMC samples were collected at day 0 and day 28 after the second dose for TCRbeta chain sequencing. What the study reported, not specific to this receptor: Conclusions about previously exposed vaccinees are limited because only five or six AZD1222 recipients were SARS-CoV-2 seropositive at baseline. The 56-69-year group was small, and its depth increase did not reach significance, likely because of low power. Vaccine-associated CD4 TCRs spanned the whole spike protein, with dominant responses in regions 160-218 and 743-854. Most participants were white British and females outnumbered males, and the authors suggested that clonal diversity may have been underestimated. After two AZD1222 doses, both the breadth and the depth of spike-specific TCRs were significantly higher than at day 0 and than in MenACWY recipients. Because no day 14 peak-response samples were available, repertoires were characterized only after the peak T cell response. Epitopes outside the regions mutated in the B.1.351 and B.1.1.7 variants were reportedly recognized by nearly half of the unique spike-specific TCRs.

This receptor was identified in an adult in good health. Source: peripheral blood, taken on day 0 of AZD1222 vaccination. Here the chain combines TRBV30 and TRBJ1-6; the D gene cannot be named for sure. The DNA reads TGTGCCTGGAGTGTACCCCCGGCAGATAATTCACCCCTCCACTTT. The encoded protein is CAWSVPPADNSPLHF. The variable domain in full, with residues beyond the CDR3 obtained from the reference TRBV30 and TRBJ1-6 genes, is SQTIHQWPATLVQPVGSPLSLECTVEGTSNPNLYWYRQAAGRGLQLLFYSVGIGQISSEVPQNLSASRPQDRQFILSSKKLLLSDSGFYLCAWSVPPADNSPLHFGNGTRLTVT.